This entry lists 25 T cell receptor beta chains sequenced from one sample in a study of OX40 agonist ivuxolimab in advanced cancers. Clones were read by immunoSEQ multiplex PCR, and TCRdb kept only the in-frame ones, dropping some. Seen here are nearly 80,000 clones, about 92% observed once, and the top ten hold more than 0.25%. The sequencing used CD4+ or CD8+ T cells sorted from blood, collected in a trial of the OX40 agonist ivuxolimab. These TCRs come from an adult with an advanced solid tumor such as melanoma, head and neck, liver or kidney cancer.

The CDR3 DNA follows: TGCGCCAGCAGCCAGGCTTGGCAGCACCCCGGGGAGCTGTTTTTT. Translation: CASSQAWQHPGELFF. The chain has TRBV4-1 and TRBJ2-2, with D unclear. V was clipped by 3 bases and J by 6 bases, with 14 bases between them. This CDR3 is built from 15 residues. The germline V gene has CDR1 MGHRA and CDR2 YSYEKL.

The rearrangement uses TRBV6-6 and TRBJ1-3, with D uncertain. The CDR3 extends over 15 amino acids. Germline loops: CDR1 MNHNY, CDR2 SVGAGI (reference sequence). V lost 0 bases and J lost 1, with 7 bases in between. In DNA form, the CDR3 reads TGTGCCAGCAGTTACTCTCCGAGATCTGGAAACACCATATATTTT. Amino acids: CASSYSPRSGNTIYF.

The chain couples TRBV15 to TRBJ1-5; no clear D. There are 15 residues in the CDR3. Trimming shortened V by 0 bases and J by 7 bases, and 13 bases separated the two germline ends. In germline, CDR1 is LNHNV, CDR2 YYDKDF (reference sequence). The CDR3: CATSRDVTVQQPQHF. DNA for the CDR3: TGTGCCACCAGCAGAGATGTCACAGTTCAGCAGCCCCAGCATTTT. Drawing the rest from reference TRBV15 and TRBJ1-5, the complete variable domain is DAMVIQNPRYQVTQFGKPVTLSCSQTLNHNVMYWYQQKSSQAPKLLFHYYDKDFNNEADTPDNFQSRRPNTSFCFLDIRSPGLGDTAMYLCATSRDVTVQQPQHFGDGTRLSIL.

This clone showed up just once. The J gene is TRBJ1-5, the V gene TRBV5-6; D is unresolved. CDR1 is SGHDT, CDR2 YYEEEE, per germline. This CDR3 contains 17 residues. The V end lost 0 bases, the J end lost 2 bases, and 15 bases lay between the germline ends. The CDR3 DNA is TGTGCCAGCAGCTTGGGGGCAGGCGGCGGCGGCAATCAGCCCCAGCATTTT. It yields the protein CASSLGAGGGGNQPQHF.

This rearrangement joins TRBV28 to TRBJ1-1; D unresolved. V gave up 5 bases and J gave up 5 bases, with 15 bases separating them. This CDR3 spans 14 amino acids. Germline V lookup: CDR1 MDHEN, CDR2 SYDVKM. The CDR3 DNA follows: TGTGCCAGCAGTATACGGACGGTGAGGACTGAAGCTTTCTTT. Residues: CASSIRTVRTEAFF.

The V call is TRBV30, the J call TRBJ1-6; a weak D match, TRBD1 (6 bases). This CDR3 contains 14 residues. V was clipped by 8 bases and J by 5 bases, with 16 bases between them. Germline values: CDR1 GTSNPN, CDR2 SVGIG (reference sequence). The CDR3: CASHSGANNSPLHF. The CDR3 nucleotides read TGTGCCAGTCACTCAGGGGCCAATAATTCACCCCTCCACTTT.

The chain couples TRBV19 to TRBJ1-1, with 8 nucleotides matching TRBD1. This CDR3 has 14 residues. Germline lookup yields CDR1 LNHDA and CDR2 SQIVND (reference sequence). Trimming removed 9 bases from V and 6 bases from J; junction bases left unmatched: 12. This CDR3 is CASGSPLTGAEAFF. For the CDR3, the DNA is TGTGCCAGCGGATCCCCACTGACAGGGGCTGAAGCTTTCTTT.

J is TRBJ1-1 and V is TRBV2, with D possibly matching TRBD1 (5 bases). The germline V and J ends were trimmed by 6 bases and 1 base, with 18 bases remaining between them. Looked up from germline, CDR1 is SNHLY and CDR2 is FYNNEI. The CDR3 sequence is 16 residues long. CDR3 amino acids: CASSATGTGKNTEAFF. The CDR3 DNA sequence: TGTGCCAGCAGCGCAACCGGGACGGGAAAGAACACTGAAGCTTTCTTT.

The chain carries TRBV2 and TRBJ1-4; 9 bases map to TRBD1. The germline CDR1 and CDR2 sequences are SNHLY and FYNNEI. CDR3 length: 16 residues. V was pared by 3 bases and J by 4 bases, with 6 bases of the junction left unmatched. The chain's CDR3 is CASSDHSTGGNEKLFF. The CDR3 bases are TGTGCCAGCAGTGACCATTCGACAGGGGGTAATGAAAAACTGTTTTTT.

The chain uses TRBV5-4 and TRBJ2-3; either TRBD1 or TRBD2 may fit D (6 bases each). Germline values: CDR1 SGHNT, CDR2 YYREEE (reference sequence). This CDR3 is 15 amino acids long. The V end lost 4 bases, the J end lost 7 bases, and 19 bases lay between the germline ends. DNA of the CDR3: TGTGCCAGCAGCGAGGGGGGTCCCGCGGAGAATACGCAGTATTTT. Translation gives CASSEGGPAENTQYF.

V usage is TRBV19 and J usage is TRBJ1-5; unclear D gene. V shed 5 bases and J shed 4 bases, with 12 bases lying between them. CDR3 length equals 14 residues. Per the germline V gene, CDR1 is LNHDA and CDR2 is SQIVND (reference sequence). This chain's CDR3 is CASSLRDSNQPQHF. The CDR3, as DNA: TGTGCCAGTAGTCTCCGGGATTCAAATCAGCCCCAGCATTTT.

The gene calls are TRBV9 and TRBJ2-1; TRBD2 agrees at 9 bases. The CDR3 loop spans 16 amino acids. The J segment lost 4 bases and the V segment lost 0 bases, leaving 5 bases of the junction unmatched. Per germline, CDR1 SGDLS and CDR2 YYNGEE. The CDR3 DNA sequence: TGTGCCAGCAGCGTAGGCACTAGCGGGCATTACAATGAGCAGTTCTTC. Amino acid sequence: CASSVGTSGHYNEQFF.

This clone occurred once. The V call is TRBV18, the J call TRBJ1-1; perhaps TRBD1 as D (5 bases). Trimming cost V 4 bases and J 0 bases, with 12 bases left between them. Germline CDR1 reads KGHSH; CDR2 reads LQKENI. The CDR3 sequence is 15 residues long. This CDR3 reads CASSLPRGVNTEAFF. The CDR3 coding sequence is TGTGCCAGCTCACTCCCACGGGGGGTGAACACTGAAGCTTTCTTT.

This chain links TRBV6-1 with TRBJ2-3; D gene uncertain. The CDR3 loop spans 15 amino acids. With 1 base removed from V and 0 bases from J, the gap between germline ends came to 8 bases. Germline V gene lookup returns CDR1 MNHNS and CDR2 SASEGT. DNA for the CDR3: TGTGCCAGCAGTGAAGTGGTGGCTAGCACAGATACGCAGTATTTT. Amino acid sequence: CASSEVVASTDTQYF.

In nucleotides, the CDR3 is TGTGCCAGCAGTACCCCGACAGGATTGAGTGGCTACACCTTC. Amino acid sequence: CASSTPTGLSGYTF. The gene calls are TRBV28 and TRBJ1-2; D may be TRBD1 (6 bases). The CDR3 is 14 amino acids. The V end was cut by 5 bases, the J end by 7 bases, with 17 bases between. Germline-derived CDR1 and CDR2 are MDHEN and SYDVKM.

The genes are TRBV14 and TRBJ2-1, with 13 bases identical to TRBD2. The CDR3 is 15 amino acids. Germline values: CDR1 SGHDN, CDR2 FVKESK. V was clipped by 5 bases and J by 7 bases; unmatched bases: 5. This chain's CDR3 is CASSKLAGGQNEQFF. In DNA form, the CDR3 reads TGTGCCAGCAGCAAACTAGCGGGGGGGCAGAATGAGCAGTTCTTC. Using reference TRBV14 and TRBJ2-1 for the parts outside the CDR3, the full variable domain is EAGVTQFPSHSVIEKGQTVTLRCDPISGHDNLYWYRRVMGKEIKFLLHFVKESKQDESGMPNNRFLAERTGGTYSTLKVQPAELEDSGVYFCASSKLAGGQNEQFFGPGTRLTVL.

The chain has TRBV10-3 and TRBJ1-3; D gene ambiguous. The germline CDR1 and CDR2 sequences are ENHRY and SYGVKD. Trimming took 4 bases from V and 10 from J, leaving 8 bases between them. This CDR3 is 11 amino acids long. The CDR3 sequence: CAISGPGTIYF. The CDR3 nucleotides are TGTGCCATCAGTGGCCCCGGAACCATATATTTT.

This chain connects TRBV27 to TRBJ2-7; 9 positions agree with TRBD1. CDR1 MNHEY and CDR2 SMNVEV come from the germline V gene (reference sequence). V shed 3 bases and J 3 bases; nucleotides not matched to a gene: 6. The CDR3 totals 15 residues. CDR3 bases: TGTGCCAGCAGTTTCCAGCCGGGACAGGGCTACGAGCAGTACTTC. This translates into CASSFQPGQGYEQYF.

This sequence joins TRBV7-9 and TRBJ2-5; TRBD2 matches 10 bases. J was trimmed by 5 bases and V by 3 bases; bases with no gene match: 6. Per germline, CDR1 SEHNR and CDR2 FQNEAQ (reference sequence). The CDR3 is made up of 15 amino acids. The DNA for the CDR3 is TGTGCCAGCAGCTTCCCTAGCGGGGGTTTGGAGACCCAGTACTTC. It translates to CASSFPSGGLETQYF.

The chain has TRBV27 and TRBJ1-5; D perhaps matches TRBD1 (5 bases). The germline V and J ends were trimmed by 5 bases and 4 bases, with 15 bases remaining between them. The CDR3 is made up of 15 amino acids. CDR1 is MNHEY and CDR2 is SMNVEV in the germline V gene (reference sequence). The CDR3 loop reads CASSRDWQGNQPQHF. CDR3 nucleotide sequence: TGTGCCAGCAGTAGGGATTGGCAGGGAAATCAGCCCCAGCATTTT.

The chain has TRBV5-4 and TRBJ2-7; no clear D. The CDR3 contains 14 residues. Germline V gene lookup returns CDR1 SGHNT and CDR2 YYREEE (reference sequence). Trimming pared 4 bases from V and 0 bases from J, leaving 11 bases between. Written as DNA, the CDR3 is TGTGCCAGCAGCAAGGACCCAAGCTCCTACGAGCAGTACGTC. As protein: CASSKDPSSYEQYV.

This chain links TRBV5-5 with TRBJ1-1; D not certain. V was shortened by 2 bases and J by 6 bases, with 14 bases between the two germline ends. Germline-derived CDR1 and CDR2 are SGHKS and YYEKEE (reference sequence). The CDR3 sequence is 14 residues long. This chain's CDR3 is CASSFGSYGAEAFF. As DNA, the CDR3 is TGTGCCAGCAGCTTTGGATCGTATGGTGCTGAAGCTTTCTTT. Filled out from reference TRBV5-5 and TRBJ1-1, the complete variable domain reads DAGVTQSPTHLIKTRGQQVTLRCSPISGHKSVSWYQQVLGQGPQFIFQYYEKEERGRGNFPDRFSARQFPNYSSELNVNALLLGDSALYLCASSFGSYGAEAFFGQGTRLTVV.

The chain recombines TRBV14 with TRBJ2-2; D unresolved. Germline V CDR1 and CDR2: SGHDN, FVKESK. Trimming took off 6 bases at V and 5 bases at J, with 7 bases between the two ends. The CDR3 is 12 residues long. CDR3: CASRLQTGELFF. The CDR3 nucleotides read TGTGCCAGCAGGTTACAGACCGGGGAGCTGTTTTTT.

This clone appeared a single time. The chain couples TRBV7-9 to TRBJ2-7; 7 nucleotides agree with TRBD1. The V segment lost 3 bases and the J segment 1 base; nucleotides outside the gene matches: 3. CDR3 length equals 14 residues. Germline CDR1 reads SEHNR; CDR2 reads FQNEAQ (reference sequence). The CDR3 spells CASSFGTASYEQYF. CDR3 bases: TGTGCCAGCAGCTTTGGGACAGCTTCCTACGAGCAGTACTTC.

The gene calls are TRBV18 and TRBJ2-5; D possibly matches TRBD1 or TRBD2 (5 bases each). CDR3 size: 16 residues. CDR1 is KGHSH, CDR2 LQKENI, per germline. V dropped 3 bases and J dropped 1 base, with 15 bases sitting between them. CDR3 protein: CASSPAVPGTQETQYF. The CDR3 nucleotides read TGTGCCAGCTCACCCGCGGTCCCCGGGACCCAAGAGACCCAGTACTTC.